The clone carrying this T cell receptor (beta chain) was observed a few times. The data derive from a study of response to subunit inactivated influenza vaccine. One entry per CDR3 protein, called by TCRdb with MiXCR from the RT-PCR reads. In the table there are more than 450,000 distinct CDR3 sequences, approximately 10% of which are singletons. J was trimmed by 5 bases and V by 2 bases; bases with no gene match: 9. Germline loops: CDR1 SGHRS, CDR2 YFSETQ. This CDR3 is built from 17 residues. These data were also reused for a study on T cells expressing NK-cell markers. Turning to that study: Beta-chain TCR cDNA was generated via 5'RACE template switching with UMIs.

Source: PBMCs from blood, taken on the day of vaccination. The sequence derives from a man aged 50 to 59 who received an inactivated influenza vaccine. This chain connects TRBV5-1 to TRBJ2-1, with TRBD2 identical over 11 bases. CDR3 bases: TGCGCCAGCAGCTTAGACCCCGGACTAGCGGGCGACAATGAGCAGTTCTTC. This encodes CASSLDPGLAGDNEQFF.